Each of the 15 T cell receptor beta chains below was sequenced from the same sample in a study of shared clonotypes between healthy human individuals. Sequenced by immunoSEQ multiplex PCR; TCRdb stores in-frame clones only, minus some. Here the sample spans about a million clones, 60% to 85% being singletons. The sequencing input was memory CD4+ T cells sorted from blood. Subset in this sample: CD45RA-negative fraction. The origin of the receptors is a man between 18 and 35 years old in good health.

As for this clone: Possible read error: a much larger clone is one base away. The rearrangement joins TRBV5-1 to TRBJ2-2; tentatively, D is TRBD1 (5 bases). The CDR3 consists of 13 residues. Germline V lookup: CDR1 SGHRS, CDR2 YFSETQ. Trimming took 5 bases from V and 2 from J, leaving 7 bases between them. The CDR3 here is CASRTDNTGELFF. Written as DNA, the CDR3 is TGCGCCAGCAGGACAGATAACACCGGGGAGCTGTTTTTT.

The genes are TRBV18 and TRBJ2-2; no definite D call. The V gene's germline CDR1 is KGHSH and CDR2 LQKENI. The CDR3 spans 14 residues. Between the trimmed V and J ends, which lost 1 base and 4 bases, there was a span of 7 bases. The CDR3: CASSPLRATGELFF. The CDR3 coding sequence is TGTGCCAGCTCACCACTTAGGGCCACCGGGGAGCTGTTTTTT.

This clone was counted between two and nine times. The chain joins TRBV6-1 to TRBJ2-5; 7 positions agree with TRBD1. The junction had 10 bases not matched to a gene; V was cut back by 8 bases and J by 7 bases. The germline V gene encodes CDR1 MNHNS and CDR2 SASEGT. This CDR3 has 13 residues. The CDR3 here is CASSDRAWGTQYF. DNA for the CDR3: TGTGCCAGCTCCGACAGGGCTTGGGGGACCCAGTACTTC.

The chain links TRBV2 to TRBJ2-7; either TRBD1 or TRBD2 may fit D (5 bases each). Deletions cut 3 bases from V and 1 base from J, with 13 bases between. Germline values: CDR1 SNHLY, CDR2 FYNNEI. CDR3 length: 15 residues. This chain's CDR3 is CASSEAPGTSYEQYF. The CDR3 bases are TGTGCCAGCAGTGAGGCTCCCGGGACGTCCTACGAGCAGTACTTC.

The V gene is TRBV28, the J gene TRBJ2-7; D may be TRBD2 (6 bases). V lost 2 bases and J 4 bases, leaving 18 bases between the germline ends. The CDR3 is 16 amino acids. Germline V gives CDR1 MDHEN, CDR2 SYDVKM. The CDR3 protein is CASSLTGRLSGYEQYF. Written as DNA, the CDR3 is TGTGCCAGCAGTTTAACGGGACGACTGAGCGGGTACGAGCAGTACTTC.

V gene TRBV5-1 combines with J gene TRBJ2-1; D unclear. V was clipped by 2 bases and J by 5 bases, with 5 bases between them. This CDR3 is built from 12 residues. Germline V gives CDR1 SGHRS, CDR2 YFSETQ. CDR3 sequence: CASSFLNNEQFF. Written as DNA, the CDR3 is TGCGCCAGCAGCTTCCTTAACAATGAGCAGTTCTTC.

The chain combines TRBV10-3 with TRBJ2-2; a weak D match, TRBD1 (6 bases). The length of the CDR3 is 15 residues. Germline loops: CDR1 ENHRY, CDR2 SYGVKD. V was cut by 6 bases and J by 3 bases, with 14 bases left in between. DNA for the CDR3: TGTGCCATCAGGGGCAGCGAGGGGGACACCGGGGAGCTGTTTTTT. Translated, it gives CAIRGSEGDTGELFF.

This clone was seen only once. The sample has other DNA sequences that encode this CDR3 too. This rearrangement joins TRBV7-2 to TRBJ2-5; possibly TRBD1 for D (5 bases). The CDR3 covers 13 residues. CDR1 is SGHTA and CDR2 is FQGNSA in the germline V gene. V lost 4 bases, J lost 1 base, and 7 bases lay in between. The CDR3 DNA follows: TGTGCCAGCAGCTACAGGACCCAAGAGACCCAGTACTTC. Translation gives CASSYRTQETQYF.

This sequence joins TRBV11-3 and TRBJ2-7; D is unresolved. V was clipped by 3 bases and J by 5 bases, with 11 bases between them. Germline V gene data show CDR1 as SGHNT and CDR2 as YENEEA. The CDR3 runs to 13 residues. Here the CDR3 DNA reads TGTGCCAGCAGCTTGGTCACCCGGGACGAGCAGTACTTC. Protein sequence: CASSLVTRDEQYF. Complete variable domain (other parts from reference TRBV11-3 and TRBJ2-7): EAGVVQSPRYKIIEKKQPVAFWCNPISGHNTLYWYLQNLGQGPELLIRYENEEAVDDSQLPKDRFSAERLKGVDSTLKIQPAELGDSAVYLCASSLVTRDEQYFGPGTRLTVT.

The rearrangement joins TRBV2 to TRBJ1-6; D gene unclear. CDR3 length: 16 residues. V was cut by 2 bases and J by 5 bases, with 13 bases left in between. Germline CDR1 is SNHLY and CDR2 is FYNNEI. In nucleotides, the CDR3 is TGTGCCAGCAGTGAATACCGGTCGGCCCATAATTCACCCCTCCACTTT. This gives the protein CASSEYRSAHNSPLHF. The full variable domain, with the rest looked up from reference TRBV2 and TRBJ1-6, is EPEVTQTPSHQVTQMGQEVILRCVPISNHLYFYWYRQILGQKVEFLVSFYNNEISEKSEIFDDQFSVERPDGSNFTLKIRSTKLEDSAMYFCASSEYRSAHNSPLHFGNGTRLTVT.

This clone came up many times. The CDR3 spells CASSRTGTGNEKLFF. As DNA, the CDR3 is TGTGCCAGCAGTCGGACAGGGACCGGTAATGAAAAACTGTTTTTT. This chain joins TRBV14 and TRBJ1-4; 8 bases are shared with TRBD1. CDR1 and CDR2 from the germline V gene are SGHDN and FVKESK. CDR3 length: 15 residues. Losses at the gene ends were 6 bases for V and 4 bases for J; bases not matched to a gene: 7. Full variable domain (rest looked up from reference TRBV14 and TRBJ1-4): EAGVTQFPSHSVIEKGQTVTLRCDPISGHDNLYWYRRVMGKEIKFLLHFVKESKQDESGMPNNRFLAERTGGTYSTLKVQPAELEDSGVYFCASSRTGTGNEKLFFGSGTQLSVL.

This chain connects TRBV6-4 to TRBJ2-5; 8 bases are shared with TRBD2. Losses at the gene ends were 5 bases for V and 5 bases for J; bases not matched to a gene: 16. The V gene's germline CDR1 is MRHNA and CDR2 SNTAGT. CDR3 size: 17 residues. The DNA of the CDR3 is TGTGCCAGCAGTTTCCACCGAGGCGCGGGGGGCGACGAGACCCAGTACTTC. Translation: CASSFHRGAGGDETQYF.

This clone was observed a handful of times. The rearrangement joins TRBV7-9 to TRBJ1-1, with 7 bases identical to TRBD1. After removal of 5 bases from V and 7 bases from J, the junction contained 4 bases not matched to a gene. The CDR3 is made up of 12 amino acids. Per the germline V gene, CDR1 is SEHNR and CDR2 is FQNEAQ (reference sequence). Here the CDR3 reads CASSLGQFEAFF. CDR3 bases: TGTGCCAGCAGCCTGGGACAGTTTGAAGCTTTCTTT.

The chain is built from TRBV18 and TRBJ2-7, with TRBD1 identical over 9 bases. Germline assignment: CDR1 KGHSH and CDR2 LQKENI. There are 14 residues in the CDR3. Unmatched junction bases numbered 6, after V lost 5 bases and J lost 4 bases. This chain's CDR3 is CASSAQGAGYEQYF. Written as DNA, the CDR3 is TGTGCCAGCTCAGCACAGGGGGCCGGGTACGAGCAGTACTTC.

CDR3 sequence (DNA): TGCGCCAGCAGCTCCTACACAGGGGGCACTGAAGCTTTCTTT. It codes for CASSSYTGGTEAFF. The V gene is TRBV5-1, the J gene TRBJ1-1; 8 nucleotides match TRBD1. Germline V gives CDR1 SGHRS, CDR2 YFSETQ. The V segment lost 3 bases and the J segment 4 bases; nucleotides outside the gene matches: 5. The CDR3 has 14 amino acids. Drawing the rest from reference TRBV5-1 and TRBJ1-1, the complete variable domain is KAGVTQTPRYLIKTRGQQVTLSCSPISGHRSVSWYQQTPGQGLQFLFEYFSETQRNKGNFPGRFSGRQFSNSRSEMNVSTLELGDSALYLCASSSYTGGTEAFFGQGTRLTVV.